This TCR beta chain was sequenced in a study of T cell responses to AZD1222 COVID-19 vaccine. Generated by immunoSEQ multiplex PCR, the TCRdb table keeps only in-frame clones and is missing some. The profile shows 150,000 to 250,000 clones, 80% to 95% of them singletons. V was pared by 5 bases and J by 2 bases, with 5 bases of the junction left unmatched. The CDR3 consists of 16 residues. Germline CDR1 and CDR2: SEHNR and FQNEAQ (reference sequence). To note about this clone: As yet, its antigen is unknown.

General study results and limits: Sampled repertoires all dated from after the peak T cell response. Reports indicate that nearly half of spike-specific TCRs are directed at unmutated variant regions. Spike-specific TCR breadth and depth were elevated following two AZD1222 doses.

This rearrangement joins TRBV7-9 to TRBJ1-4, with 10 positions matching TRBD1. Material: peripheral blood, obtained 28 days after the second AZD1222 dose. The TCR was taken from an adult who received the AZD1222 COVID-19 vaccine. CDR3 residues: CASSPGQGGTNEKLFF. In DNA form, the CDR3 reads TGTGCCAGCAGCCCCGGACAGGGGGGGACTAATGAAAAACTGTTTTTT.